This T cell receptor (beta chain) was identified in a study of T cells after yellow fever vaccination. Germline V gene lookup returns CDR1 MNHEY and CDR2 SVGAGI. With 2 bases removed from V and 4 bases from J, the gap between germline ends came to 8 bases. CDR3 length equals 13 residues. In TCRdb, the 5' RACE reads were re-called with MiXCR into one record per CDR3 protein. The data contain around 320,000 distinct CDR3 sequences, around a tenth of them seen just once; the ten biggest clones take up 2.5% to 4%. This clonotype has ten or more counts. This sample comprised CD4+ T cells sorted from PBMCs, obtained 45 days after the yellow fever booster vaccination. The rearrangement links TRBV6-5 to TRBJ1-1; the D is unclear. This clonotype originated in a man between 18 and 35 years old who received the YFV17D yellow fever vaccine. This CDR3 reads CASSYNRVTEAFF. CDR3 DNA sequence: TGTGCCAGCAGTTACAACAGAGTCACTGAAGCTTTCTTT.